Sequencing of this T cell receptor beta chain was carried out in a study of cytomegalovirus exposure and HLA in healthy donors (dated by TCRdb to 2016 to 2017). For the study in its entirety: An earlier analysis of about 530 of the donors reported 250 to 300 Gb of sequence data and 117 million unique TCR beta sequences obtained from roughly 170 million T cells. An early release that covered about 600 HLA-typed donors contained about 300 gigabases of sequencing data and about 84 million unique TCR sequences. The genetic ancestry cluster associated with self-reported Caucasian donors included 81% of the approximately 400 genotyped donors. The study aimed to test whether signatures of past pathogen exposure could be identified by cataloging public T cell receptors. The study used immunosequencing to profile the T cell repertoires of around 600 subjects and linked those repertoires to cytomegalovirus serostatus. Besides the first cohort of around 670 subjects, a separate validation cohort made up of about 120 different subjects was used. To predict cytomegalovirus infection status, the study brought together high-throughput TCR immunosequencing, statistical association of individual TCRs with disease status, and machine learning. In a later analysis, previously published TCR beta repertoires from about 670 donors were re-analyzed and high-resolution HLA genotyping was added so that TCR occurrence patterns could be studied. In the later analysis, no new phenotypic data were used to find candidate immune exposures; instead, reliance was placed on TCR beta sequences and their occurrence across donors. An earlier analysis of about 620 of the donors applied high-throughput TCR beta sequencing to assess whether each TCR beta V gene segment acted as functional or pseudogenic. Donor age, sex, ethnicity and CMV serostatus were collected together with the repertoire data. A later genetic analysis took genome-wide SNP genotypes for about 55% of the 666 donors and used that subset as a discovery cohort. All discovery cohort repertoires had been generated on a single sequencing platform. Class I and class II HLA loci were covered by the typing at four-digit resolution. The number of donors typed differed by locus, with about 629-630 for A, B, C, DRB1 and DQB1, over 500 for DQA1, nearly 610 for DPA1, and 400 to 490 for DPB1. Roughly 5 DR-DQ haplotypes were treated as single units for association and clustering because of strong linkage in the cohort. On average, around 240,000 unique TCR beta nucleotide sequences were sequenced per donor among more than 350 genotyped donors of the cohort, with roughly 19% of those sequences being non-productive. Paper-wide results and their limitations: Sequencing depth was assumed to be roughly uniform across donors in the presence/absence analyses, though that assumption may not hold. Seventeen rarely observed V segments, including chromosome 9 orphons, were excluded from the earlier analysis of a few hundred of the donors because counts were too low. HLA typing was unavailable for some donors at each locus, so association tests used only the typed subset. V-gene and J-gene trimming of TCR beta chains was associated with a missense DCLRE1C variant in a later genetic analysis, and the association was replicated in an independent cohort. A later analysis found that most CMV-associated TCR beta chains appeared HLA-restricted, with HLA associations seemingly driven largely by CMV exposure. In a later analysis, HLA-associated TCR beta chains showed more clonal expansion and lower generation probabilities than non-associated chains that were equally common. When HLA alleles, especially DR and DQ, strongly co-occurred, attributing TCR associations to individual alleles was difficult. For the cohort, immune exposure information was limited to CMV serostatus. Specific HLA alleles were associated with 15,000 to 20,000 TCR beta sequences at a false discovery rate of 0.05 in a later analysis. In a later genetic analysis, fewer N-insertions in productive TCRs were reported among donors in an Asian-associated ancestry cluster than the roughly 700-donor mean. According to a later analysis, parvovirus B19, influenza, CMV and Epstein-Barr virus appeared linked to several top co-occurrence clusters. A further reported finding was that TCR beta sequences accurately predicted the HLA-A and HLA-B alleles for most subjects in the first cohort. In vitro tests confirmed that a few of the cytomegalovirus-associated TCR beta chains recognize cytomegalovirus antigens. Correlated functional status among segregating V segments might be attributable to linkage disequilibrium, but an unknown experimental factor could not be ruled out. Across donors, most TCR sequences were observed very rarely, whereas some public TCRs were present in many individuals. The study listed 150 to 200 TCR beta chains as associated with cytomegalovirus. According to the authors, the approach could potentially be generalized to other disease states and immunological phenotypes. A later analysis found that TCR association rates varied across HLA loci, with DRB1 alleles showing the most associated TCRs and HLA-C alleles the fewest. The classifier was reported to diagnose cytomegalovirus status with high specificity and sensitivity in both the original and validation cohorts. This cohort had only TCR beta chains sequenced, and the lack of alpha or paired-chain data limited which features could be detected. The 87-base-pair reads could not distinguish some IMGT-functional V segments, including TRBV6-2 and TRBV6-3, so those segments were excluded. Broadly in line with IMGT annotations, most TCR beta V segments showed up in productive rearrangements about 87% or about 30% of the time in an earlier analysis of around 550 of the donors. A group of highly shared sequence variants was considered likely to be a technical artifact of the sequencing pipeline.

V drops 1 base and J drops 5 bases, leaving 12 bases in between. CDR1 and CDR2 are read off the germline V gene as ENHRY and SYGVKD. The CDR3 goes from the cysteine to the phenylalanine over 15 residues. Only the CDR3 part of the read is kept: 45 bases, read in frame from the first base. In total, fewer than 750 healthy bone marrow donors made up the cohort. At the time of sampling, every cohort member was nominally healthy, though immune exposures that went unrecorded were likely present. Of the roughly 700 cohort members, around 310 had a positive CMV serostatus and just over 350 had a negative one, while no CMV serostatus was recorded for the donor. Each donor provided a peripheral blood sample, and peripheral blood mononuclear cells were used for TCR beta sequencing. The Qiagen DNeasy Blood Extraction Kit was used to extract genomic DNA from the blood cell samples. Library creation used the immunoSEQ multiplex PCR assay. The multiplex PCR relied on a mix of 60 forward primers for TCR Vbeta segments and 13 reverse primers for TCR Jbeta segments. The CDR3 region of rearranged TCR beta genes was amplified from genomic DNA by a multiplex PCR assay. The Illumina HiSeq System was used to sequence the amplified TCR beta libraries as 87-base-pair reads. Turning to the authors' computational methods: Across the roughly 670 repertoires, a later analysis counted 75 million to 90 million unique TCR beta chains, 9 million to 14 million of which were shared by at least two donors. Raw reads were error-corrected and collapsed into unique sequences by a nearest-neighbor algorithm in which closely related sequences were merged to remove PCR and sequencing errors. CDR3 sequences were aligned to IMGT reference sequences to assign V, D and J gene segments. Each retained sequence needed at least a six-nucleotide match to both a V gene segment and a J gene segment. A rearrangement counted as productive if the CDR3 had no stop codons and remained in frame with V and J, and every other rearrangement counted as non-productive. CDR3 was defined according to IMGT convention as the region running from the second conserved V-encoded cysteine to the conserved J-encoded phenylalanine. In an earlier analysis of just under 600 of the donors, sequences lacking an unambiguous match to a single V gene segment were excluded. In an earlier analysis of approximately 610 of the donors, V segments were called functional above 56.7% productive rearrangements and were called segregating when the between-donor standard deviation exceeded 5%. A statistical classification framework was built for diagnosing cytomegalovirus status from the catalog of TCR beta chain sequences. In a later analysis, V and J genes were assigned by comparing TCR nucleotide sequences against IMGT/GENE-DB human TR gene sequences. In a later analysis, CDR3 sequences and most-parsimonious VDJ recombination scenarios were assigned using the TCRdist pipeline. In a later analysis, every TCR beta chain was defined by the combination of its CDR3 amino acid sequence and its V-gene family, and reads without a unique V-gene family were dropped. A later analysis removed 550 to 700 highly shared, low-generation-probability nucleotide sequences to deal with suspected cross-contamination and a sequencing artifact. In a later analysis, a clonal expansion index for each public chain was calculated from normalized within-repertoire ranks of inferred template counts. A later analysis computed generation probabilities with a VDJ recombination model fitted to out-of-frame rearrangements, and checked the results against IGoR. In a later analysis, hypergeometric tests were used to score TCR-TCR, TCR-HLA and TCR-CMV co-occurrence, with a repertoire-size bias correction applied to TCR pairs. To estimate false discovery rates, a later analysis permuted the HLA or CMV assignments 20 times. In a later analysis, co-occurring TCRs were grouped using DBSCAN, and TCRdist sequence similarity was added for clustering within HLA-allele-positive subsets. Repertoires with fewer than 30,000 or more than 120,000 public chains, plus five repertoires with anomalous nucleotide sharing, were excluded from co-occurrence clustering. TCRdb mirrors the immuneACCESS table, restricted to in-frame sequences. Some clones are absent from its copies; in checked studies, under half trace to an unresolved V gene, and the reason for the others is unknown. That table furnishes V, J and clone size, whereas the DNA furnished D and trimming. This sample gives about 150,000 clones in total; 75% to 85% of them show up just once. Together, the top ten hold about 3.5% of the sample.

A note on this clone: This clone's antigen is unknown. No much larger clone exists at a distance of one base, and base qualities are not known.

This receptor was taken from a human donor in good health. Input material: PBMCs. The sequence links TRBV10-3 to TRBJ1-5; the D gene is perhaps TRBD1, from 5 matching bases. The DNA reads TGTGCCATCAGTGAGTGGGGGGGGGAGGATCAGCCCCAGCATTTT. Its protein is CAISEWGGEDQPQHF.